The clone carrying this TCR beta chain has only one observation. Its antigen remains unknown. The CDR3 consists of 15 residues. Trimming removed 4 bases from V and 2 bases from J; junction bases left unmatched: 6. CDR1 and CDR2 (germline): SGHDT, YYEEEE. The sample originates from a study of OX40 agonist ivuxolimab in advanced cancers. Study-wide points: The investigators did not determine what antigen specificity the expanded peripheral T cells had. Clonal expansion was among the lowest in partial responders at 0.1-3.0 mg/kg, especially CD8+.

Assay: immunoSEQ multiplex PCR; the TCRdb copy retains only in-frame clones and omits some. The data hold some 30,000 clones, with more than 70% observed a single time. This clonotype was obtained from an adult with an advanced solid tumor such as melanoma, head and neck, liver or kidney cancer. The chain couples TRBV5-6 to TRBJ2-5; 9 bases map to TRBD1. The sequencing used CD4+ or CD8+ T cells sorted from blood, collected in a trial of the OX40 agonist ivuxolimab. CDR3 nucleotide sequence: TGTGCCAGCAGCCACCCGACAGGGGGGCAAGAGACCCAGTACTTC. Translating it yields CASSHPTGGQETQYF.